A selection of T cell receptor beta chains follows, all from one sample in a study of T cell responses to AZD1222 COVID-19 vaccine. Measured with immunoSEQ multiplex PCR; TCRdb has only the in-frame clones, and not every one. The repertoire holds under 95,000 clones, with approximately 89% as singletons. The material was peripheral blood, obtained on day 0 of AZD1222 vaccination. The receptors originated from an adult in good health. CDR3s include the opening cysteine and the closing phenylalanine or tryptophan. The D gene is left open where the match is weak. Not every row has a clone size; where given, it reads once, few, many or a size class.

.,TRBV7-9,.,TRBJ1-6,TGTGCCAGCAGACGGGCCCATAATTCACCCCTCCACTTT,CASRRAHNSPLHF
.,TRBV4-1,TRBD2,TRBJ2-1,TGCGCCAGCAGCCAAGGGGGACTAGCCTACAATGAGCAGTTCTTC,CASSQGGLAYNEQFF
.,TRBV5-1,TRBD1,TRBJ2-7,TGCGCCAGCAGCTTGGGGGACAGGGTCGCGGAGGAGCAGTACTTC,CASSLGDRVAEEQYF
.,TRBV5-1,.,TRBJ1-4,TGCGCCAGCAGCCAAAATGAAAAACTGTTTTTT,CASSQNEKLFF
.,TRBV6-5,.,TRBJ1-5,TGTGCCAGCAGACCGGACCGGTTTTGGGGGCAGCCCCAGCATTTT,CASRPDRFWGQPQHF
once,TRBV10-2,.,TRBJ1-1,TGCGCCAGCAGTGACCCCAAACAGGACACCAACACTGAAGCTTTCTTT,CASSDPKQDTNTEAFF
.,TRBV27,.,TRBJ1-6,TGTGCCAGCAGGTCAGGGTTCCCTCGCTCCTATAATTCACCCCTCCACTTT,CASRSGFPRSYNSPLHF
.,TRBV2,.,TRBJ1-1,TGTGCCAGCAGTGCTTCACAGGGCCTGAACACTGAAGCTTTCTTT,CASSASQGLNTEAFF
.,TRBV14,TRBD1,TRBJ1-1,TGTGCCAGCAGCCAAGGGACAGGGTTTGGGACCCCGATGAACACTGAAGCTTTCTTT,CASSQGTGFGTPMNTEAFF
.,TRBV6-5,.,TRBJ1-6,TGTGCCAGCAGTTATTCCGGGGGAGCCGGTAATTCACCCCTCCACTTT,CASSYSGGAGNSPLHF
.,TRBV5-6,.,TRBJ2-1,TGTGCCAGCACCATTGGACAGCTAGGTCCCTACAATGAGCAGTTCTTC,CASTIGQLGPYNEQFF
.,TRBV5-5,.,TRBJ1-6,TGTGCCAGCAGCCTAGTCGCCGGGACACCGGCCTCTAGTTCACCCCTCCACTTT,CASSLVAGTPASSSPLHF
.,TRBV4-1,TRBD1,TRBJ2-6,TGCGCCAGCAGCCAGAGGGGACAGGGAACTTCTGGGGCCAACGTCCTGACTTTC,CASSQRGQGTSGANVLTF
.,TRBV11-1,.,TRBJ2-1,TGTGCCAGCAGCCCACGGGAGAAGGGATACAATGAGCAGTTCTTC,CASSPREKGYNEQFF
.,TRBV5-3,.,TRBJ2-3,TGTGCCAGAAGACGGGGATTAGTACTCACAGATACGCAGTATTTT,CARRRGLVLTDTQYF
.,TRBV30,.,TRBJ1-4,TGTGCCTGGAGTGTGAGGTCGTCTAATGAAAAACTGTTTTTT,CAWSVRSSNEKLFF
.,TRBV6-5,.,TRBJ1-1,TGTGCCAGCAGTCGACTCAACGCGGACACTGAAGCTTTCTTT,CASSRLNADTEAFF
once,TRBV11-3,.,TRBJ1-5,TGTGCCAGCACCGACGGGGGGAGCAATCAGCCCCAGCATTTT,CASTDGGSNQPQHF
.,TRBV5-6,TRBD2,TRBJ2-2,TGTGCCAGCAGCTTGTGGGTTAGCGGGAGCACCGGGGAGCTGTTTTTT,CASSLWVSGSTGELFF
.,TRBV4-1,TRBD2,TRBJ2-1,TGCGCCAGCAGCCCCCGGACTAGCGGGAGGTCCTACAATGAGCAGTTCTTC,CASSPRTSGRSYNEQFF
.,TRBV9,.,TRBJ1-5,TGTGCCAGCAGCGTAGGTTCTCTGGGTAATCAGCCCCAGCATTTT,CASSVGSLGNQPQHF
few,TRBV2,.,TRBJ1-2,TGTGCCAGCAGAGCAGGGTTATCCTATGGCTACACCTTC,CASRAGLSYGYTF
.,TRBV4-2,.,TRBJ1-1,TGTGCCAGCAGCCAAGAGTGGAATAAGAACACTGAAGCTTTCTTT,CASSQEWNKNTEAFF
once,TRBV5-1,.,TRBJ2-3,TGCGCCAGCAGCTTGGATCAGGGCTCCGGTTCAGATACGCAGTATTTT,CASSLDQGSGSDTQYF
.,TRBV6-5,TRBD1,TRBJ1-3,TGTGCCAGCAGGGCGACAGGGGAAGGAAACACCATATATTTT,CASRATGEGNTIYF
.,TRBV12-3/TRBV12-4,.,TRBJ1-1,TGTGCCAGCAGTTTTAGAGGGAACACTGAAGCTTTCTTT,CASSFRGNTEAFF
.,TRBV5-1,.,TRBJ2-7,TGCGCCAGCAGCCTGGTGGGGTCCCTCTCCTACGAGCAGTACTTC,CASSLVGSLSYEQYF
once,TRBV5-1,TRBD2,TRBJ2-5,TGCGCCAGCAGCTTGGGAACTAGCGGGTTGTCACAAGAGACCCAGTACTTC,CASSLGTSGLSQETQYF
.,TRBV4-1,TRBD2,TRBJ2-7,TGCGCCAGCAGCCAAGAAGGTCCGGGACTACCCTACGAGCAGTACTTC,CASSQEGPGLPYEQYF
.,TRBV30,.,TRBJ1-4,TGTGCCTGGAGTCGGAGGCTGGGTGAAAAACTGTTTTTT,CAWSRRLGEKLFF
few,TRBV3-1/TRBV3-2,TRBD1,TRBJ2-2,TGTGCCAGCAGCCAAGCCACCGGGACAGCGTCCACCGGGGAGCTGTTTTTT,CASSQATGTASTGELFF
few,TRBV10-3,TRBD1,TRBJ2-7,TGTGCCATCACCCGGGACAGCTCCTACGAGCAGTACTTC,CAITRDSSYEQYF
.,TRBV28,.,TRBJ1-3,TGTGCCAGCATGGGGGCCCCTACGGGAAACACCATATATTTT,CASMGAPTGNTIYF
.,TRBV19,.,TRBJ2-1,TGTGCCAGTAGTCGGACTCGAGGCGGAGGGAACAATGAGCAGTTCTTC,CASSRTRGGGNNEQFF
.,TRBV25-1,.,TRBJ2-1,TGTGCCAGCAGTTCTCCTCACGACAGCAGAAGCCCAAATGAGCAGTTCTTC,CASSSPHDSRSPNEQFF
.,TRBV7-9,TRBD1,TRBJ2-2,TGTGCCAGCAGAAGTGGGCAGGGGGCTACCGGGGAGCTGTTTTTT,CASRSGQGATGELFF
.,TRBV5-1,.,TRBJ2-5,TGCGCCAGCAGCTTGGACAGTAGGTCCCAGTACTTC,CASSLDSRSQYF
.,TRBV29-1,TRBD2,TRBJ2-7,TGCCGCGTGGGGGGCGGGGCGGGGGGTCCCTACGAGCAGTACTTC,CRVGGGAGGPYEQYF
few,TRBV15,TRBD2,TRBJ2-4,TGTGCCACCAGCAGAGATCTGGGTAGCGGGGGCAAAAACATTCAGTACTTC,CATSRDLGSGGKNIQYF
.,TRBV25-1,TRBD1,TRBJ2-7,TGTGCCAGCAGTGTTCCGGGACAGGGCTACGAGCAGTACTTC,CASSVPGQGYEQYF
large,TRBV10-3,TRBD2,TRBJ2-1,TGTGCCATCAGTGATGACGGACTAGCGGGAGGGTTCGACGGTTATGAGCAGTTCTTC,CAISDDGLAGGFDGYEQFF
.,TRBV2,.,TRBJ2-2,TGTGCCAGCAGTGCCCACCGGGACAAGCTCACCGGGGAGCTGTTTTTT,CASSAHRDKLTGELFF
.,TRBV28,.,TRBJ1-2,TGTGCCAGCAGCCCCTGGTCCTATGGCTACACCTTC,CASSPWSYGYTF
.,TRBV25-1,.,TRBJ2-7,TGTGCCAGCAGTGAATTGGGCAGGTCCTACGAGCAGTACTTC,CASSELGRSYEQYF
.,TRBV5-1,.,TRBJ1-5,TGCGCCAGCAGCCAGGACGTAGGTCAGCCCCAGCATTTT,CASSQDVGQPQHF
once,TRBV19,TRBD2,TRBJ2-3,TGTGCCAGTAGGGGGGGACTAGCGGGGCCCACAGATACGCAGTATTTT,CASRGGLAGPTDTQYF
.,TRBV6-5,.,TRBJ1-6,TGTGCCAGCAGTTACGGGGGCTCCTATAATTCACCCCTCCACTTT,CASSYGGSYNSPLHF
.,TRBV5-1,.,TRBJ2-1,TGCGCCAGCAGCCCGGGATACAATGAGCAGTTCTTC,CASSPGYNEQFF
.,TRBV19,TRBD1,TRBJ1-4,TGTGCCAGTACAAACAGGGGGCTATTGGAAAAACTGTTTTTT,CASTNRGLLEKLFF
.,TRBV6-1,TRBD1,TRBJ1-6,TGTGCCAGCAGTGCCGGCGGGCCTGGACAGGGCTATTCACCCCTCCACTTT,CASSAGGPGQGYSPLHF
.,TRBV24-1,.,TRBJ1-5,TGTGCCACCACTGAGGAGCATCCTTTAAATCAGCCCCAGCATTTT,CATTEEHPLNQPQHF
.,TRBV6-5,TRBD2,TRBJ2-1,TGTGCCAGCAGTCGGGCTAGCGGGAGAAGTGAGCAGTTCTTC,CASSRASGRSEQFF